This entry concerns a single TCR beta chain. The data are from a study of T cells expressing NK-cell markers. This CDR3 is built from 17 residues. The V gene's germline CDR1 is SGHTA and CDR2 FQGNSA. TCRdb re-called the 5' RACE reads, yielding one record per CDR3 amino acid sequence without DNA. This sample contains under 500,000 distinct CDR3 sequences. This TCR came from a woman between 18 and 70 years old in good health. Sample: blood T cells: a sorted CD56 or NKG2C T cell subset, CD4+ or CD8+ T cells, or bulk PBMC T cells (not recorded which). The chain carries TRBV7-2 and TRBJ2-1; TCRdb gives TRBD2 as the D gene, but with no DNA this cannot be confirmed. CDR3: CASSLQYSRVSYNEQFF.